This T cell receptor beta chain was observed in a study of T cells in Graves' hyperthyroidism and ophthalmopathy. RNA transcripts yielded amplified TCR beta CDR3 regions. RT-PCR in the first round (using the HTBI primer set) targeted the TCR CDR3. TCRdb passed the multiplex PCR reads through MiXCR, listing each CDR3 protein once. Found here are about 640,000 distinct CDR3 sequences, about 14% of them singletons; the top ten hold around 13%. Findings of the study overall: The authors' 13 V-J model separated ophthalmopathy from stable hyperthyroidism. The blood repertoire included most of the expanded thyroid clonotypes above 0.001.

Ophthalmopathy patients had Clinical Activity Score at least 3, NOSPECS grade at least 4, duration under 3 months. Patients with uncontrolled infections, other autoimmune diseases, pregnancy or lactation were excluded. To note about this clonotype: The target antigen is unknown.

The ends lost 3 bases at V and 0 bases at J; junction bases unmatched: 0. This CDR3 has 16 amino acids. Germline CDR1 reads LNHNV; CDR2 reads YYDKDF (reference sequence). The sequencing input was blood. The receptor's source is a woman in her fifties or sixties with Graves' ophthalmopathy. This chain links TRBV15 with TRBJ2-6; 9 nucleotides agree with TRBD1. The CDR3 region is CATSRGQGSGANVLTF. The CDR3 DNA is TGTGCCACCAGCAGGGGACAGGGCTCTGGGGCCAACGTCCTGACTTTC.